The clone carrying this T cell receptor (beta chain) came up a few times. Its antigen is still unknown. V dropped 1 base and J dropped 6; count of bases not matched to a gene: 11. CDR3 length: 15 amino acids. Looked up from germline, CDR1 is DFQATT and CDR2 is SNEGSKA (reference sequence). Using its own MiXCR run on the 5' RACE reads, TCRdb lists one record per CDR3 protein. The sample has 400,000 to 550,000 distinct CDR3 sequences, 22% seen once. The data stem from a study of identical twins. Study observations and caveats: Memory repertoires showed no such pattern, whereas abundant cord blood beta clonotypes carried fewer insertions.

These data also featured in a second study, about T cells expressing NK-cell markers.

Sequencing was performed on CD4+ T cells sorted from blood. The sequence came from a woman aged 18-30 years in good health. V and J are TRBV20-1 and TRBJ2-7; 8 bases are a match to TRBD1. In DNA form, the CDR3 reads TGCAGTGCTAGAGGGGACAGGCGTACCCCTCGCGAGCAGTACTTC. Translation gives CSARGDRRTPREQYF.